This T cell receptor (beta chain) was captured in a study of cytotoxic CD8 clonotypes in ibrutinib-treated CLL. Study conclusions and caveats: Clonality increased at ibrutinib response and stayed stable in sustained remission. At progression, however, it fell back toward baseline.

Sequenced by immunoSEQ multiplex PCR; TCRdb stores in-frame clones only, minus some. The sample has approximately 84,000 clones, about 85% seen once. Germline trimming cut 6 bases from V and 2 bases from J; bases unmatched to any gene: 3. The CDR3 is 13 amino acids. Germline assignment: CDR1 SGHRS and CDR2 YFSETQ. This clone showed up just a few times. Its target is not known. The J gene is TRBJ2-7, the V gene TRBV5-1; 9 bases are a match to TRBD1. The sequenced sample was PBMCs, obtained after 12 months of ibrutinib treatment. This sequence originates from a human donor with chronic lymphocytic leukemia. The CDR3 region is CASTRDRAYEQYF. The CDR3 nucleotides are TGCGCCAGCACCCGGGACAGGGCCTACGAGCAGTACTTC.